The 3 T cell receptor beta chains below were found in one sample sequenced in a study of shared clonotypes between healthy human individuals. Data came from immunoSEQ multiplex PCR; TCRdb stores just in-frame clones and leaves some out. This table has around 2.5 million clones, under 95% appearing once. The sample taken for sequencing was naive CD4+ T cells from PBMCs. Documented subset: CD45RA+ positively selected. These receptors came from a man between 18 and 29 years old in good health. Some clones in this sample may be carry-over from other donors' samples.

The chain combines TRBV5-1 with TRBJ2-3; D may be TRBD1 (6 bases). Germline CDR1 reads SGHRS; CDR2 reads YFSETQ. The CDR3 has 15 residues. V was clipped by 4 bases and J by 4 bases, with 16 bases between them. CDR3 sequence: CASSEQGKFSDTQYF. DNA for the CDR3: TGCGCCAGCAGCGAACAGGGTAAATTTTCAGATACGCAGTATTTT.

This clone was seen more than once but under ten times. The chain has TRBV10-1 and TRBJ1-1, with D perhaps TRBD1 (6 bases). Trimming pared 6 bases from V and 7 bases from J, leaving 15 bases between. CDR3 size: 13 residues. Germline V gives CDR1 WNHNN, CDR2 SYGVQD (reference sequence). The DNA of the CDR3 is TGCGCCAGCAGCCCGACAGACAGGCTTGAAGCTTTCTTT. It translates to CASSPTDRLEAFF.

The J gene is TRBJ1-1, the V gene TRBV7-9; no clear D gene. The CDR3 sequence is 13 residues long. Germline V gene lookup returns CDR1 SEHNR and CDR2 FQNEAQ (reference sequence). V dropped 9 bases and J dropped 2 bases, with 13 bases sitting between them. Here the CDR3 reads CASRWADNTEAFF. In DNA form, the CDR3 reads TGTGCCAGTCGGTGGGCAGATAACACTGAAGCTTTCTTT.